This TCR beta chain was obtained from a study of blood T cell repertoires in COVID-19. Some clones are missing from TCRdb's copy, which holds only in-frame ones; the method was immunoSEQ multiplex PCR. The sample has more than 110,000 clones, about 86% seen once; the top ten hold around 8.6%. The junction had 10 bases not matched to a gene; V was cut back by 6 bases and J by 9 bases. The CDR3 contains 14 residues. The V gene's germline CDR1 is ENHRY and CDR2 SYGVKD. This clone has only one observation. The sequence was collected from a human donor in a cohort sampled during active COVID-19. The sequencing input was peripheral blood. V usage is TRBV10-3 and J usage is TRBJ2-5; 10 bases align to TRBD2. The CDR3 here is CAIRSGTSATAQYF. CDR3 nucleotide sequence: TGTGCCATCAGGTCCGGGACTAGCGCGACGGCCCAGTACTTC.